This T cell receptor (beta chain) emerged from a study of cytotoxic CD8 clonotypes in ibrutinib-treated CLL (dated by TCRdb to the early 2020s). Context from the whole study: The cohort was composed of about 10 relapsed/refractory and about 15 treatment-naive patients; IGHV unmutated status was identified in 17 patients. Partial responses were observed in some 24 patients and complete responses in 2; after a median follow-up of 68 months, remission was maintained in approximately 14 patients and progression was observed in about twelve. The response samples were drawn at a median of roughly twelve months into treatment, with a range of about 6 to 40 months. Samples averaged approximately 260,000 productive templates and tens of thousands of productive rearrangements. Longitudinal samples were available for about 30% of the roughly 90 trial participants. Cryopreserved peripheral blood mononuclear cells were collected at three points: before therapy, at response, and at either sustained remission or disease progression. Every sample from remission and from progressive disease was obtained while the patients were still on ibrutinib.

On the study overall, not on this receptor specifically: Sampling times were not matched between patients in sustained remission and patients whose disease was progressing, and lymph node repertoires were not examined. Clonality increased at ibrutinib response, stayed stable in sustained remission, and fell back toward baseline at progression. Public clonotypes were found to be uncommon and were observed to contract or remain stable during treatment; the increase in clonality was shown to reflect expansion of private clonotypes at ibrutinib response. Baseline clonality was found to be higher than that of age-matched healthy donors and was strongly correlated with circulating CD8+ T-cell counts.

This clone showed up just once. Its antigen specificity is not known. No base quality values were provided; no much bigger clone lies one nucleotide off. The germline V gene supplies CDR1 MNHEY and CDR2 SVGAGI. There are 15 amino acids in the CDR3, from cysteine to phenylalanine inclusive. Only the CDR3 DNA stays, 45 bases, in frame from base 1. Trimming removed 6 bases from V and 3 bases from J; the gene matches leave 8 bases unexplained. Explained via the paper, the time point label denotes: eleven to twelve months on ibrutinib. For TCR beta library preparation, about 2 micrograms of genomic DNA were isolated from cryopreserved PBMCs. Longitudinal blood samples from CLL patients on ibrutinib monotherapy underwent high-throughput TCR beta sequencing. The patients took part in an open-label, single-center phase 2 trial of ibrutinib monotherapy. A MiSeq instrument was used for deep resolution sequencing, which targeted depths ranging from 1 in 1 million up to 1 in 200,000 T cells, with coverage averaging 10x for each clonotype. TCR beta libraries were generated with the immunoSEQ hsTCRB Kit. In the paper's pipeline: The data were analyzed with ImmunoSEQ Analyzer and ImmunoSEQ Data Assistant, and V, D and J gene assignments followed IMGT definitions. Clonality, with values ranging from 0 to 1, was calculated as one minus the normalized Shannon entropy of productive rearrangement frequencies. Public clonotype analysis was restricted to overrepresented clonotypes comprising at least 0.05% of each patient's repertoire. Roughly 12 age-matched healthy donor repertoires from immuneACCESS were used as controls for clonality. TCRdb carries this immuneACCESS record with in-frame sequences only. Its versions omit some clonotypes, under half of them owing to an unresolved V gene in the studies checked, with the rest unexplained. V, J and clone size are those of that table, while D and trimming were read from the DNA. This sample gives around 150,000 clones in total; approximately 77% of them show up just once. The ten largest clones capture over 2% of the sample.

This TCR derives from a human donor with chronic lymphocytic leukemia. The chain employs TRBV6-5 and TRBJ2-4, with 7 junctional bases fitting TRBD2. The sequencing here drew on PBMCs, taken after 12 months of ibrutinib treatment. The CDR3 reads as follows: CASSRGEVGKNIQYF. The sequence in DNA is TGTGCCAGCAGCCGGGGGGAAGTCGGCAAAAACATTCAGTACTTC.